The clone carrying this T cell receptor (beta chain) was found many times. Its antigen remains unknown. These data are taken from a study of T-cell reconstitution after alpha-beta-depleted transplantation in children. The V end was cut by 5 bases, the J end by 1 base, with 6 bases between. Germline V gene sequence: CDR1 SGHVS, CDR2 FQNEAQ. The CDR3 spans 12 residues. Unique molecular identifiers were used to barcode this TCRbeta library. TCRdb used MiXCR to reprocess the PCR reads, holding one entry per CDR3 protein. The sample includes about 350,000 distinct CDR3 sequences, roughly 16% of them seen just once. Study results and caveats: Diversity and T-cell counts at one year after transplant derived mostly from new T cells. The study traced high day-60 TCRbeta diversity in some patients to surviving recipient T cells and thymic progenitors.

The specimen comprised PBMCs, mostly from graft donor cells, sampled 360 days after TCRalphabeta/CD19-depleted stem cell transplant. The receptor comes from a male patient aged 2-9 years who had a stem cell transplant for acute lymphoblastic leukemia, so the T cells may come from the graft donor. This rearrangement joins TRBV7-8 to TRBJ2-7; D not certain. The CDR3 nucleotides are TGTGCCAGCAGCGGGGTTTCCTACGAGCAGTACTTC. Its translation: CASSGVSYEQYF. Drawing the rest from reference TRBV7-8 and TRBJ2-7, the complete variable domain is GAGVSQSPRYKVAKRGQDVALRCDPISGHVSLFWYQQALGQGPEFLTYFQNEAQLDKSGLPSDRFFAERPEGSVSTLKIQRTQQEDSAVYLCASSGVSYEQYFGPGTRLTVT.